These 9 T cell receptor beta chains were sequenced from one sample in a study of cytomegalovirus exposure and HLA in healthy donors. TCRdb's copy holds only in-frame clones and misses some; the assay was immunoSEQ multiplex PCR. The table has under 200,000 clones, roughly 80% seen once. The sequenced material came from PBMCs. These receptors were taken from a young man in good health and CMV-seropositive.

The chain carries TRBV7-2 and TRBJ2-3, with D uncertain. The ends were cut back, 3 bases at V and 3 bases at J, with 7 bases in the middle. This CDR3 region has 13 residues. CDR1 and CDR2 from the germline V gene are SGHTA and FQGNSA. Here the CDR3 reads CASSFAATDTQYF. The CDR3 bases are TGTGCCAGCAGCTTTGCAGCGACAGATACGCAGTATTTT.

The sample holds one count of this clone. The chain employs TRBV11-3 and TRBJ1-5, with D possibly being TRBD1 (5 bases). The germline V and J ends were trimmed by 0 bases and 5 bases, with 11 bases remaining between them. Per germline, CDR1 SGHNT and CDR2 YENEEA. CDR3 length: 15 amino acids. CDR3 sequence: CASSLDREGDQPQHF. In DNA, the CDR3 is TGTGCCAGCAGCTTAGACAGGGAAGGGGATCAGCCCCAGCATTTT.

V usage is TRBV27 and J usage is TRBJ2-7; weak D call: TRBD2 (6 bases). Germline V lookup: CDR1 MNHEY, CDR2 SMNVEV (reference sequence). Trimming removed 5 bases at V and 0 bases at J, with 23 bases between. This CDR3 region has 18 residues. This chain's CDR3 is CASSVNPILLGSSYEQYF. The CDR3 nucleotides are TGTGCCAGCAGTGTTAACCCCATATTACTCGGGAGCTCCTACGAGCAGTACTTC.

The genes are TRBV15 and TRBJ2-1; D unclear. This CDR3 contains 15 residues. V lost 5 bases and J lost 0, with 11 bases in between. Germline loops: CDR1 LNHNV, CDR2 YYDKDF (reference sequence). Written as DNA, the CDR3 is TGTGCCACCAGCCTAATTATGAGCTCCTACAATGAGCAGTTCTTC. It is translated as CATSLIMSSYNEQFF.

The J gene is TRBJ2-7, the V gene TRBV29-1; 12 nucleotides agree with TRBD1. The germline V gene has CDR1 SQVTM and CDR2 ANQGSEA. V dropped 4 bases and J dropped 4; count of bases not matched to a gene: 8. This CDR3 comprises 15 residues. CDR3 residues: CSVASPGQGAYEQYF. The DNA of the CDR3 is TGCAGCGTTGCATCACCGGGACAGGGGGCTTACGAGCAGTACTTC.

The chain couples TRBV27 to TRBJ2-1; TRBD2 matches at 13 bases. Germline V gene data show CDR1 as MNHEY and CDR2 as SMNVEV (reference sequence). Trimming at V came to 5 bases and at J to 6 bases, leaving 10 bases not matched to a gene. CDR3 length equals 17 residues. CDR3: CASSPPGLAGAPNEQFF. The CDR3 coding sequence is TGTGCCAGCAGTCCCCCAGGACTAGCGGGAGCCCCCAATGAGCAGTTCTTC.

The chain combines TRBV28 with TRBJ2-5, with 16 positions matching TRBD2. V was pared by 5 bases and J by 3 bases, with 6 bases of the junction left unmatched. There are 17 residues in the CDR3. Germline V gene lookup returns CDR1 MDHEN and CDR2 SYDVKM. In nucleotides, the CDR3 is TGTGCCAGCAGTACCCCGGGGACTAGCGGGAGGGAAGAGACCCAGTACTTC. It yields the protein CASSTPGTSGREETQYF.

The chain is built from TRBV13 and TRBJ2-2; maybe TRBD2 (5 bases). The CDR3 totals 15 residues. V was trimmed by 4 bases and J by 5 bases, leaving 14 bases between them. Germline V gene sequence: CDR1 PRHDT, CDR2 FYEKMQ (reference sequence). CDR3 residues: CASSWGEGYTGELFF. CDR3 DNA: TGTGCCAGCAGCTGGGGAGAGGGATATACCGGGGAGCTGTTTTTT.

The V call is TRBV28, the J call TRBJ1-2; D gene uncertain. Germline V gene data show CDR1 as MDHEN and CDR2 as SYDVKM. The germline V and J ends were trimmed by 3 bases and 1 base, with 6 bases remaining between them. The CDR3 runs to 13 residues. The CDR3 is CASSFVGNYGYTF. CDR3 coding DNA: TGTGCCAGCAGTTTTGTCGGTAACTATGGCTACACCTTC.